This TCR beta chain was recovered during a study of cytomegalovirus exposure and HLA in healthy donors. Study conclusions and caveats: In vitro assays verified that a few CMV-associated chains recognized CMV antigens specifically. Reports state that TCR beta sequences accurately predicted most subjects' HLA-A and HLA-B alleles. Later, an analysis showed that TCR beta chains associated with HLA were more clonally expanded than others that were equally common.

PCR employed 60 Vbeta and 13 Jbeta primers. Assay: immunoSEQ multiplex PCR; the TCRdb copy retains only in-frame clones and omits some. This table has approximately 95,000 clones, around four fifths appearing once. A word on this clone: Its antigen is not known.

Between the trimmed V and J ends, which lost 6 bases and 4 bases, there was a span of 13 bases. Germline CDR1 is KGHSH and CDR2 is LQKENI. CDR3 size: 14 residues. This clonotype originated in a woman aged 40 to 50 in good health and CMV-seropositive. This chain connects TRBV18 to TRBJ1-5; no clear D. The sequenced material came from PBMCs. The chain's CDR3 is CASSPGGGNQPQHF. CDR3 DNA sequence: TGTGCCAGCTCCCCCGGCGGAGGGAATCAGCCCCAGCATTTT.